The sequence of this T cell receptor beta chain was determined in a study of neurological immune-mediated disorders. General study points: Multiple sclerosis patients had less TCR clonal expansion than even healthy controls, unlike HTLV-1-associated myelopathy.

TCRdb re-called the 5' RACE reads with MiXCR, one entry per CDR3 protein. The table includes fewer than 20,000 distinct CDR3 sequences, roughly 3.5% detected once. Input was about a million sorted T cells, either CD4+ or CD8+. This clonotype was recorded at least ten times. Its antigen is not identified. The sequence derives from a woman in her forties in good health. Sequences were obtained from CD8+ T cells from blood.

CDR3 nucleotides: TGTGCCAGCGGTCTGGGCCAAGAGACCCAGTACTTC. This encodes CASGLGQETQYF. The chain joins TRBV3-1 to TRBJ2-5; D not certain. Deletions cut 8 bases from V and 1 base from J, with 8 bases between. This CDR3 has 12 residues. The germline gives CDR1 LGHDT, CDR2 YNNKEL (reference sequence).